The T cell receptor beta chain under discussion was sequenced for a study of regulatory T cells in long-lasting Graves disease. Study-wide context: Over 5 years of antithyroid drugs with positive TSH receptor antibodies was taken to mean persistent Graves' disease.

The authors built TCR beta libraries using iRepertoire HTBI primers and Arm-PCR of CDR3 regions. Each CDR3 protein is one row after TCRdb ran MiXCR on the multiplex PCR reads. In the table there are almost 350,000 distinct CDR3 sequences, about 20% of which are singletons. This CDR3 has 12 residues. CDR1 is SNHLY and CDR2 is FYNNEI in the germline V gene. V gave up 8 bases and J gave up 4 bases, with 11 bases separating them. This clonotype appeared a few times. Time point of the sample: persistent/refractory GD, antithyroid drugs over 5 years with positive TRAb. Isolated PBMC RNA provided the starting material for the TCR library. It was by American Thyroid Association guidelines that Graves' disease was diagnosed.

This TCR derives from a female donor with Graves disease. This chain uses TRBV2 with TRBJ1-2, with no clear D. The sample here was peripheral blood mononuclear cells (PBMCs), taken when the disease was refractory, from a patient treated with antithyroid drugs. CDR3 amino acids: CASVRSSYGYTF. In DNA form, the CDR3 reads TGTGCCAGCGTACGATCTAGCTATGGCTACACCTTC.